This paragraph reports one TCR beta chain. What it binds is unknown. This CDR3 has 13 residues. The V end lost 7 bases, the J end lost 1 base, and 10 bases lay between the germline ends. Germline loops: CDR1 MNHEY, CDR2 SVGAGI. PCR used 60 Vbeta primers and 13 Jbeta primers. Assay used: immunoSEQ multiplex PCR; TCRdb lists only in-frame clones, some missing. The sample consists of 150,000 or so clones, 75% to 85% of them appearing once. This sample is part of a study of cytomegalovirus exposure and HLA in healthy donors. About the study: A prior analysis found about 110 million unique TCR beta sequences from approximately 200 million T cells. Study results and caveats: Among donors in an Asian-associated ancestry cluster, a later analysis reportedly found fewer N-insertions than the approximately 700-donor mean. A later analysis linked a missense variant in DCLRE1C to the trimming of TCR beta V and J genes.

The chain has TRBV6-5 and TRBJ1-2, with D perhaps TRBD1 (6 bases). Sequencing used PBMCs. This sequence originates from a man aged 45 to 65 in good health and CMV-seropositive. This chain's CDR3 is CASKDSLNYGYTF. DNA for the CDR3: TGTGCCAGCAAGGACAGCCTTAACTATGGCTACACCTTC.